Sequencing of this T cell receptor beta chain was carried out in a study of T-cell memory formation after mild COVID-19. The junction had 19 bases not matched to a gene; V was cut back by 4 bases and J by 2 bases. This CDR3 is 20 amino acids long. Germline V CDR1 and CDR2: MNHNS, SASEGT. MiXCR, applied by TCRdb to the 5' RACE reads, yields one record per CDR3 protein. The sample lists more than 450,000 distinct CDR3 sequences; over 15% were seen once. The V call is TRBV6-1, the J call TRBJ2-1; 8 nucleotides line up with TRBD1. The receptor was isolated from an adult woman who had mild COVID-19 (a few samples of this study predate the infection). Cell type and time point are not known. The sample comprised PBMCs or a T cell subset sorted from them (not recorded which). CDR3: CASSARERTGFSNAYNEQFF. The CDR3 DNA follows: TGTGCCAGCAGTGCTCGAGAAAGGACAGGGTTTTCCAATGCCTACAATGAGCAGTTCTTC.